This T cell receptor (beta chain) was recovered during a study of T cells in Graves' hyperthyroidism and ophthalmopathy. Germline V lookup: CDR1 MDHEN, CDR2 SYDVKM. The ends lost 5 bases at V and 3 bases at J; junction bases unmatched: 9. The length of the CDR3 is 15 residues. The TCR beta CDR3 regions underwent amplification using RNA transcripts as the source. A set of HTBI primers served as the primers for a first-round RT-PCR of the TCR CDR3. TCRdb reanalysed the multiplex PCR reads using MiXCR and keeps one entry per CDR3 protein. The repertoire holds about 600,000 distinct CDR3 sequences, with around 15% as singletons. This clonotype was seen many times.

This chain connects TRBV28 to TRBJ2-7; 8 bases map to TRBD1. The sequenced sample was blood. The source is a woman between 45 and 65 years old with Graves' ophthalmopathy. The CDR3 nucleotides are TGTGCCAGCAGTCCAACCACAGGGGGGTTCTACGAGCAGTACTTC. Its protein product is CASSPTTGGFYEQYF.